These 13 T cell receptor beta chains came from one sample sequenced in a study of cytomegalovirus exposure and HLA in healthy donors. 60 Vbeta and 13 Jbeta primers were used in PCR. The method was immunoSEQ multiplex PCR; TCRdb's version includes in-frame clones alone and lacks a portion of them. The sample has about 120,000 clones; roughly 68% are singletons. The sequenced sample consisted of PBMCs. All receptors derive from a woman aged 25 to 39 in good health and CMV-seronegative.

In its sample, this clone was seen a few times. The CDR3 DNA sequence: TGCGCCAGCAGGCCCCAGGGGCCCTACACAGATACGCAGTATTTT. This gives the protein CASRPQGPYTDTQYF. The gene calls are TRBV5-1 and TRBJ2-3, with D possibly being TRBD1 (6 bases). Looked up from germline, CDR1 is SGHRS and CDR2 is YFSETQ. Trimming took off 5 bases at V and 2 bases at J, with 15 bases between the two ends. The CDR3 loop spans 15 amino acids.

The chain is built from TRBV5-8 and TRBJ2-2, with a possible D match to TRBD1 (6 bases). V was pared by 3 bases and J by 4 bases, with 13 bases between. Germline CDR1 and CDR2: SGHTS and YDEGEE. The CDR3 totals 15 residues. The CDR3 bases are TGTGCCAGCAGCTGGAACAGGGAAGGCACCGGGGAGCTGTTTTTT. It codes for CASSWNREGTGELFF.

This sequence joins TRBV28 and TRBJ1-1; weak D call: TRBD1 (5 bases). The CDR3 length is 14 residues. The V gene's germline CDR1 is MDHEN and CDR2 SYDVKM. Trimming cost V 3 bases and J 3 bases, with 11 bases left between them. CDR3 in amino acids: CASSFPAGYTEAFF. CDR3 DNA: TGTGCCAGCAGTTTCCCAGCAGGGTACACTGAAGCTTTCTTT.

This sequence joins TRBV19 and TRBJ2-7, with TRBD1 matching 10 bases. Germline V gene data show CDR1 as LNHDA and CDR2 as SQIVND (reference sequence). This CDR3 contains 14 residues. The V and J ends lost 5 bases and 2 bases, in that order; junction bases with no gene match: 3. The CDR3 spells CASSSDRGAYEQYF. CDR3 DNA sequence: TGTGCCAGTAGTTCGGACAGGGGGGCCTACGAGCAGTACTTC.

The CDR3 nucleotides read TGTGCCAGCAGCTCAATGGGAGGGAACCAAGAGACCCAGTACTTC. Its protein product is CASSSMGGNQETQYF. J is TRBJ2-5 and V is TRBV5-5; 7 nucleotides agree with TRBD2. This CDR3 is 15 amino acids long. Trimming cost V 3 bases and J 0 bases; bases outside gene matches: 5. Germline CDR1 and CDR2: SGHKS and YYEKEE (reference sequence).

The gene calls are TRBV5-6 and TRBJ1-4; D unclear. This CDR3 has 15 amino acids. The V gene lost 4 bases and the J gene lost 7 bases, with 17 bases spanning the gap. Germline V gene data show CDR1 as SGHDT and CDR2 as YYEEEE. The CDR3 region is CASSPRTRELEKLFF. CDR3 bases: TGTGCCAGCAGCCCCCGGACGAGGGAGCTTGAAAAACTGTTTTTT. Together with reference TRBV5-6 and TRBJ1-4, the CDR3 gives the full variable domain: DAGVTQSPTHLIKTRGQQVTLRCSPKSGHDTVSWYQQALGQGPQFIFQYYEEEERQRGNFPDRFSGHQFPNYSSELNVNALLLGDSALYLCASSPRTRELEKLFFGSGTQLSVL.

This clone has just a few counts. The gene calls are TRBV29-1 and TRBJ1-1; 7 bases map to TRBD1. The CDR3 spans 14 residues. V lost 3 bases and J lost 4; bases outside the gene matches: 8. The V gene's germline CDR1 is SQVTM and CDR2 ANQGSEA. The CDR3: CSVERAAGGTEAFF. The CDR3 DNA follows: TGCAGCGTTGAGCGGGCGGCAGGGGGCACTGAAGCTTTCTTT.

The chain combines TRBV10-2 with TRBJ2-7; the match to TRBD2 covers 9 bases. V gave up 6 bases and J gave up 4 bases; unmatched junction bases: 13. Germline V gene data show CDR1 as WSHSY and CDR2 as SAAADI. The length of the CDR3 is 16 residues. The CDR3 DNA reads TGCGCCAGCAGCCCCGCCCCAGGTAGCGGGAGTTACGAGCAGTACTTC. It encodes CASSPAPGSGSYEQYF.

This clone was seen a few times. V gene TRBV6-1 combines with J gene TRBJ1-2; 8 bases fit TRBD1. Trimming at V came to 4 bases and at J to 3 bases, leaving 4 bases not matched to a gene. Germline V gene sequence: CDR1 MNHNS, CDR2 SASEGT. This CDR3 contains 14 residues. CDR3 sequence reads: CASSAKTGDYGYTF. The DNA of the CDR3 is TGTGCCAGCAGTGCAAAGACAGGGGACTATGGCTACACCTTC.

This clone was observed a single time. The rearrangement uses TRBV30 and TRBJ1-5; D unresolved. CDR1 GTSNPN and CDR2 SVGIG come from the germline V gene (reference sequence). V lost 3 bases to trimming and J lost 0 bases, with 6 bases between them. CDR3 length: 13 residues. The CDR3 DNA is TGTGCCTGGAGGAGAGATAGCAATCAGCCCCAGCATTTT. As protein: CAWRRDSNQPQHF.

The chain uses TRBV11-2 and TRBJ2-7; 13 bases are shared with TRBD2. Germline V gives CDR1 SGHAT, CDR2 FQNNGV. With 6 bases clipped from V and 6 bases from J, the junction kept 8 bases outside the gene matches. The CDR3 totals 15 residues. CDR3 sequence reads: CASSSSRLAGGEQYF. The CDR3 bases are TGTGCCAGCAGTTCCTCAAGACTAGCGGGAGGCGAGCAGTACTTC.

This clone appeared a few times. This sequence joins TRBV9 and TRBJ2-3; D perhaps matches TRBD2 (5 bases). Germline V lookup: CDR1 SGDLS, CDR2 YYNGEE. CDR3 size: 15 residues. V lost 1 base and J 2 bases, leaving 11 bases between the germline ends. The CDR3 sequence: CASSVSAAYTDTQYF. The CDR3 DNA reads TGTGCCAGCAGCGTATCAGCGGCATACACAGATACGCAGTATTTT.

A note on this clone: One end of the junction fails to match germline, which may point to a read error. Written as DNA, the CDR3 is TGTTCCAGCAGCTTACACACAGATACGCAGTATTTT. It specifies CSSSLHTDTQYF. The genes are TRBV7-9 and TRBJ2-3; D is undetermined. This CDR3 has 12 amino acids. Germline V lookup: CDR1 SEHNR, CDR2 FQNEAQ (reference sequence).